This TCR beta chain was obtained from a study of T cells after somatic rescue of genetic block. Using immunoSEQ multiplex PCR, the repertoire was profiled, and TCRdb retains in-frame clones only, with some absent. The table includes about 88,000 clones, approximately 90% detected once. Germline V gene data show CDR1 as SGDLS and CDR2 as YYNGEE. Trimming cost V 7 bases and J 2 bases, with 16 bases left between them. The CDR3 has 15 amino acids. The chain couples TRBV9 to TRBJ2-1; no clear D gene. This receptor was taken from a woman under 30. The sample taken for sequencing was peripheral blood mononuclear cells (PBMCs). The CDR3 coding sequence is TGTGCCAGCTCCCCCCGGGCCGCCACCTACAATGAGCAGTTCTTC. It is translated as CASSPRAATYNEQFF.